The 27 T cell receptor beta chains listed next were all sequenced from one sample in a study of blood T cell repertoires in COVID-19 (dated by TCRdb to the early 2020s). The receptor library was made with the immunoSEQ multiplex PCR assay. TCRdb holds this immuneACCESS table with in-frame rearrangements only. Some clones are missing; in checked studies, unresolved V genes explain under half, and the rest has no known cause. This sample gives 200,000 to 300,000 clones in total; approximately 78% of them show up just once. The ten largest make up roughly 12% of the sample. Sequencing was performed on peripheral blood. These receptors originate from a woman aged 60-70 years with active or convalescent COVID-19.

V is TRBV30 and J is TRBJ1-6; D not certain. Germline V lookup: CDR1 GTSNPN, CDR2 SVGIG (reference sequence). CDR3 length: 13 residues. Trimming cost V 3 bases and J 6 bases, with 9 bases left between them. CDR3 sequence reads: CAWSATGNSPLHF. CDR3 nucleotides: TGTGCCTGGAGCGCGACGGGTAATTCACCCCTCCACTTT. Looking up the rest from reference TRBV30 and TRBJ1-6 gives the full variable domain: SQTIHQWPATLVQPVGSPLSLECTVEGTSNPNLYWYRQAAGRGLQLLFYSVGIGQISSEVPQNLSASRPQDRQFILSSKKLLLSDSGFYLCAWSATGNSPLHFGNGTRLTVT.

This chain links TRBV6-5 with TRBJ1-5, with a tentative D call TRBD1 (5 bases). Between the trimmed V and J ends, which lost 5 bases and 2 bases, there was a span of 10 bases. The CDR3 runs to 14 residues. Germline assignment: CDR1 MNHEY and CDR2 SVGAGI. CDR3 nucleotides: TGTGCCAGCAGTACCGACAGTCGCAATCAGCCCCAGCATTTT. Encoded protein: CASSTDSRNQPQHF.

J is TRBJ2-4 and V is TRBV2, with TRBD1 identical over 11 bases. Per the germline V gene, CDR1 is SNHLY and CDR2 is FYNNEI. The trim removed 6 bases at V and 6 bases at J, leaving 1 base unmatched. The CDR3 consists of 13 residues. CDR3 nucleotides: TGTGCCAGCAGGGGGACAGGGGGAAACATTCAGTACTTC. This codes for CASRGTGGNIQYF.

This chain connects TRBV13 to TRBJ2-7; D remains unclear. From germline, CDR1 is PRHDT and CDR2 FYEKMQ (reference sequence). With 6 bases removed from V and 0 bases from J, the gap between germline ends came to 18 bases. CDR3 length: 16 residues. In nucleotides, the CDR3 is TGTGCCAGCAGACCATATTTTTCGACAAGCTCCTACGAGCAGTACTTC. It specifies CASRPYFSTSSYEQYF.

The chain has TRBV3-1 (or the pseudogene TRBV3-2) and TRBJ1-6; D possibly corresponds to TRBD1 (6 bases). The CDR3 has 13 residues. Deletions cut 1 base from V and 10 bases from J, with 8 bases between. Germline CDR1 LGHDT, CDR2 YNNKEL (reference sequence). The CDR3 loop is CASSQGGRSPLHF. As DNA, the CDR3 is TGTGCCAGCAGCCAAGGGGGGCGGTCACCCCTCCACTTT.

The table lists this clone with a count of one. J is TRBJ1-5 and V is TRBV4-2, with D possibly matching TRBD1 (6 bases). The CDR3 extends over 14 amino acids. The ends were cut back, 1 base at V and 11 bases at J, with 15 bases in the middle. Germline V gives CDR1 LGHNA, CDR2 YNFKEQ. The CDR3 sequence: CASSQAGARQAQHF. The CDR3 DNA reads TGTGCCAGCAGCCAAGCAGGGGCCCGACAGGCCCAGCATTTT.

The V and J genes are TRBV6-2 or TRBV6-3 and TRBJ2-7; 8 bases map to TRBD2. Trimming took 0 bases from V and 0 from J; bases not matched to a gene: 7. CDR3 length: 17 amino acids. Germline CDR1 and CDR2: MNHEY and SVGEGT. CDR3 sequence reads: CASSYSVLAGSSYEQYF. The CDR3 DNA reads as TGTGCCAGCAGTTACTCGGTCTTAGCGGGGAGCTCCTACGAGCAGTACTTC.

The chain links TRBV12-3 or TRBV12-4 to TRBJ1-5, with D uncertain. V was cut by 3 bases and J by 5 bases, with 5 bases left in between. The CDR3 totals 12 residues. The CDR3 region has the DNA TGTGCCAGCAGTTTCGGGGATCAGCCCCAGCATTTT. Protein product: CASSFGDQPQHF.

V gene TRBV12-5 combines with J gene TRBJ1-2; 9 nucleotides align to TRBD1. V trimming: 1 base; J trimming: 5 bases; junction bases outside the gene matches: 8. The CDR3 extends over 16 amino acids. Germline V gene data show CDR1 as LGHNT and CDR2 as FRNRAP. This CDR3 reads CASGLGITGGAYGYTF. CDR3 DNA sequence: TGTGCTAGTGGTTTGGGAATAACAGGGGGCGCGTATGGCTACACCTTC.

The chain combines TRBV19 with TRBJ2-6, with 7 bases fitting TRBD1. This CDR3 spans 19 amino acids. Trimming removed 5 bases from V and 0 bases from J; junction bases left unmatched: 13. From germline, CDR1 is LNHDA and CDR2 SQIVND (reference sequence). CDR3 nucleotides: TGTGCCAGTAGTTCCCGCTGGACAGGTTCCTTCTCTGGGGCCAACGTCCTGACTTTC. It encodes CASSSRWTGSFSGANVLTF.

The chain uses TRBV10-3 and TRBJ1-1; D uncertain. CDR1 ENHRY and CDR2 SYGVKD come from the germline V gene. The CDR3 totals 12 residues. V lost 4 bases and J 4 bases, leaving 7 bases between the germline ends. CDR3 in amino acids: CAISGGGTEAFF. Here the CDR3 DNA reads TGTGCCATCAGTGGGGGAGGCACTGAAGCTTTCTTT.

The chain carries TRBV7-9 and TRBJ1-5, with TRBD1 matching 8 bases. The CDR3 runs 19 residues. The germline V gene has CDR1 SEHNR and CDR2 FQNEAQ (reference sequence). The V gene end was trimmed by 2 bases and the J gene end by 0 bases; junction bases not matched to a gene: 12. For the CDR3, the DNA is TGTGCCAGCAGCTTAAGGCCCAGGGGGCCTAGTTATAGCAATCAGCCCCAGCATTTT. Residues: CASSLRPRGPSYSNQPQHF.

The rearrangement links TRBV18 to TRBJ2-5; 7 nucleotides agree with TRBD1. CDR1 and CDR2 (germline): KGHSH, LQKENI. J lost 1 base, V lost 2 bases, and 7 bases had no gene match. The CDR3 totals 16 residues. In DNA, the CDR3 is TGTGCCAGCTCACCAGGTAACAGGGGAAGCCAAGAGACCCAGTACTTC. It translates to CASSPGNRGSQETQYF.

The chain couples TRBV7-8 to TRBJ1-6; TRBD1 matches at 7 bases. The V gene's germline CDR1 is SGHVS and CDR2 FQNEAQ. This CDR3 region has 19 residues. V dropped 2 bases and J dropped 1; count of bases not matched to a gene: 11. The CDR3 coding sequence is TGTGCCAGCAGCTTATCTCAGACAGGGACTTGGTCCTATAATTCACCCCTCCACTTT. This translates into CASSLSQTGTWSYNSPLHF.

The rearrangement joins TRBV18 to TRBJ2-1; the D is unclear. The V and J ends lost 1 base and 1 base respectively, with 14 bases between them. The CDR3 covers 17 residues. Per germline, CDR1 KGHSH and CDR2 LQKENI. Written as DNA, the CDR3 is TGTGCCAGCTCACCACATGTGGCCACAACATCCTACAATGAGCAGTTCTTC. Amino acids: CASSPHVATTSYNEQFF.

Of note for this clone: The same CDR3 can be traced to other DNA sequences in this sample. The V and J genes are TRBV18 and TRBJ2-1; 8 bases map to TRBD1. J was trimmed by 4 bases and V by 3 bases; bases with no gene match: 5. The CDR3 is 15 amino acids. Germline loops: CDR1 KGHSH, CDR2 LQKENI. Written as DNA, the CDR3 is TGTGCCAGCTCACCCGGGACAGGTTCATACAATGAGCAGTTCTTC. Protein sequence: CASSPGTGSYNEQFF. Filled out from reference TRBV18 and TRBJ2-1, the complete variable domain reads NAGVMQNPRHLVRRRGQEARLRCSPMKGHSHVYWYRQLPEEGLKFMVYLQKENIIDESGMPKERFSAEFPKEGPSILRIQQVVRGDSAAYFCASSPGTGSYNEQFFGPGTRLTVL.

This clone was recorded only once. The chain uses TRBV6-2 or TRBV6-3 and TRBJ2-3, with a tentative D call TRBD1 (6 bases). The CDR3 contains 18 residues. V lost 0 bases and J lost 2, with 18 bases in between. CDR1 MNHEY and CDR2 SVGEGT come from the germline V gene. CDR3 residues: CASSYSAPSTGYTDTQYF. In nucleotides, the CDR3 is TGTGCCAGCAGTTACTCCGCCCCATCGACAGGATACACAGATACGCAGTATTTT.

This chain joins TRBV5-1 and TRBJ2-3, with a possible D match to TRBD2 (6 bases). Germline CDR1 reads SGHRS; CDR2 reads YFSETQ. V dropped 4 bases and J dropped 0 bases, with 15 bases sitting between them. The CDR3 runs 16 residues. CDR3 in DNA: TGCGCCAGCAGCCTCTGGGCGGGGCGAAGCACAGATACGCAGTATTTT. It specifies CASSLWAGRSTDTQYF.

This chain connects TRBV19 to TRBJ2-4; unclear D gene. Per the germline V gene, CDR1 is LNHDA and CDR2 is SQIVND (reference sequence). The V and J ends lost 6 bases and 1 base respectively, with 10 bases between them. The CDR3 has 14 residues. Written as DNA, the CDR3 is TGTGCCAGTAGGGCCCCAGCGGCCAAAAACATTCAGTACTTC. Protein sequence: CASRAPAAKNIQYF.

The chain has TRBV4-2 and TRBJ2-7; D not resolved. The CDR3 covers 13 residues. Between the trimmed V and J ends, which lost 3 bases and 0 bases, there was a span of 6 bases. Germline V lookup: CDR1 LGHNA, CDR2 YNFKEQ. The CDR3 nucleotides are TGTGCCAGCAGCCAGGAGTTCTCCTACGAGCAGTACTTC. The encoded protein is CASSQEFSYEQYF.

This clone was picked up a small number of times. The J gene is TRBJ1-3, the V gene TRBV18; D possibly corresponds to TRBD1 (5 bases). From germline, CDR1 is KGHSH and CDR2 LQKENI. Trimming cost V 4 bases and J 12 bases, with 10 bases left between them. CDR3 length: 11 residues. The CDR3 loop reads CASSLEGDIYF. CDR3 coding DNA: TGTGCCAGCTCACTAGAAGGGGACATATATTTT.

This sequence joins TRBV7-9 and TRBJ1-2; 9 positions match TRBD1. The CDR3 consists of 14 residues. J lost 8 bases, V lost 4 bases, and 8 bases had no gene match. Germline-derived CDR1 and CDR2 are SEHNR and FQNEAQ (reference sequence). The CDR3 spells CASSSPGQGYGYTF. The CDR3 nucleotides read TGTGCCAGCAGCTCCCCGGGACAGGGATACGGCTACACCTTC.

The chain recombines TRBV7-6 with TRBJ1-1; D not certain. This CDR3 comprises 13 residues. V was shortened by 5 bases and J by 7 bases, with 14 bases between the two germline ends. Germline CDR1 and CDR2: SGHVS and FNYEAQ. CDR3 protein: CASSLAEEGEAFF. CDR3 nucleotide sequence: TGTGCCAGCAGCCTCGCCGAGGAGGGTGAAGCTTTCTTT.

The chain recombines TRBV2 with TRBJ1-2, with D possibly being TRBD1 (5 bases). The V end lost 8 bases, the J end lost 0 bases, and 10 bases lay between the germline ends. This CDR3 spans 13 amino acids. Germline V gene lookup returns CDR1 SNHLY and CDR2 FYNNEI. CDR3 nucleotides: TGTGCCAGCGGGGGGGGATCTAACTATGGCTACACCTTC. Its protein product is CASGGGSNYGYTF.

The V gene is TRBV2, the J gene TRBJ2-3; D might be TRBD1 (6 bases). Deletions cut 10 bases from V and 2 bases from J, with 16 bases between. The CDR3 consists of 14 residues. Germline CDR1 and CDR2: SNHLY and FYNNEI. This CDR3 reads CATRLQGLTDTQYF. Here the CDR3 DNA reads TGTGCCACCAGGCTACAGGGTCTCACAGATACGCAGTATTTT.

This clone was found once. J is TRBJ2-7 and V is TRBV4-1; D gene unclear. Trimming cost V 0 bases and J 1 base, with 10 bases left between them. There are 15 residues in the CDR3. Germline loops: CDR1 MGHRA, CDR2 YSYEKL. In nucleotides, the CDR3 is TGCGCCAGCAGCCAAGATCAACAGTGGTCCTACGAGCAGTACTTC. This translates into CASSQDQQWSYEQYF.

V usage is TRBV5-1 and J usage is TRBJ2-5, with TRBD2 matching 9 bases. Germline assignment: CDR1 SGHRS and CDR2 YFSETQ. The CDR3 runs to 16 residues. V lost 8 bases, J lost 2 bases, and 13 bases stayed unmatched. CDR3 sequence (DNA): TGCGCCAGTAGCGGGAATAGCGGGGGCCCTCAAGAGACCCAGTACTTC. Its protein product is CASSGNSGGPQETQYF.